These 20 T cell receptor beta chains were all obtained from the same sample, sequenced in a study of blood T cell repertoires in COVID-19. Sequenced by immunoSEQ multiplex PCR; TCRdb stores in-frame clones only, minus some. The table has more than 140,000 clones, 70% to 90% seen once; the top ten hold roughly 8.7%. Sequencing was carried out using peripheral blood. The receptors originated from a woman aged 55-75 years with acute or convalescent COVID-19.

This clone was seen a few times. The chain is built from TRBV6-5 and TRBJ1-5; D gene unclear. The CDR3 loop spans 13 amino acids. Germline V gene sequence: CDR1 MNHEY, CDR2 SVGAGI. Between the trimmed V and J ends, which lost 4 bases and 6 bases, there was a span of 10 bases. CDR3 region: CASSSVRGQPQHF. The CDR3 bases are TGTGCCAGCAGTTCCGTCCGGGGTCAGCCCCAGCATTTT.

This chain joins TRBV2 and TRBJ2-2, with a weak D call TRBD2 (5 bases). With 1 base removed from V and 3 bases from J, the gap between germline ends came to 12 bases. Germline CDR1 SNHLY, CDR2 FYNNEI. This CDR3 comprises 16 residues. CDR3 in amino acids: CASSEVLLGYTGELFF. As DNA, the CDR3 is TGTGCCAGCAGTGAAGTCCTACTAGGTTACACCGGGGAGCTGTTTTTT.

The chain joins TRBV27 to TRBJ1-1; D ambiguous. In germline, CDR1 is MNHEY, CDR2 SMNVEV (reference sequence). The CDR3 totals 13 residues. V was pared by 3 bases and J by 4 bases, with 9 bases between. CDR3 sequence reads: CASSFVTGTEAFF. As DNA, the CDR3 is TGTGCCAGCAGTTTCGTTACCGGCACTGAAGCTTTCTTT.

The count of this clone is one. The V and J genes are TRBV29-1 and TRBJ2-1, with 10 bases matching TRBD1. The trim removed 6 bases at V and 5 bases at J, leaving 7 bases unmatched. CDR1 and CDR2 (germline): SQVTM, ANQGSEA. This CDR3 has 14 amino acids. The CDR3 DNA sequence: TGCAGCGTCACAGCCGGGACAGGGGACAATGAGCAGTTCTTC. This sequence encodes CSVTAGTGDNEQFF.

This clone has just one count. Here the CDR3 reads CASSGGGGEDTQYF. In DNA, the CDR3 is TGCGCCAGCAGCGGAGGCGGGGGGGAAGATACGCAGTATTTT. The chain links TRBV5-1 to TRBJ2-3, with 9 bases fitting TRBD2. Germline lookup yields CDR1 SGHRS and CDR2 YFSETQ. The J segment lost 5 bases and the V segment lost 4 bases, leaving 5 bases of the junction unmatched. This CDR3 spans 14 amino acids.

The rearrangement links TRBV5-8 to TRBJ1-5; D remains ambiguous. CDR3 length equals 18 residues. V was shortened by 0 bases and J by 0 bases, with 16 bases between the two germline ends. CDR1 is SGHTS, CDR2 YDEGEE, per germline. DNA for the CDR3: TGTGCCAGCAGCTTGGCCGAAATAACAGAGCATAGCAATCAGCCCCAGCATTTT. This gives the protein CASSLAEITEHSNQPQHF.

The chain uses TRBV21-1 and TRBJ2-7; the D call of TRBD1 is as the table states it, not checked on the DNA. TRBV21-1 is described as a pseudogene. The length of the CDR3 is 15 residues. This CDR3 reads CASRSRDRFSYEQYF. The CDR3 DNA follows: TGTGCCAGCAGGAGCCGGGACAGGTTCTCCTACGAGCAGTACTTC.

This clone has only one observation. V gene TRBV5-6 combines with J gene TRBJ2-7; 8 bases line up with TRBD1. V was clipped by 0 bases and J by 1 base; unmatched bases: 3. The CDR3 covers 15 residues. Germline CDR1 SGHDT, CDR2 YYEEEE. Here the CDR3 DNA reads TGTGCCAGCAGCTTGGCTCGGACAGGGTCCTACGAGCAGTACTTC. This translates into CASSLARTGSYEQYF.

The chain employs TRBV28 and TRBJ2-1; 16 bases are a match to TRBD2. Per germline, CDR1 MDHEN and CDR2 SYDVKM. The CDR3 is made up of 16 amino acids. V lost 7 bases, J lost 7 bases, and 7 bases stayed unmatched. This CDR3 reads CASKGTSGGAWNEQFF. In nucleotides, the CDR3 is TGTGCCAGCAAAGGGACTAGCGGGGGGGCATGGAATGAGCAGTTCTTC. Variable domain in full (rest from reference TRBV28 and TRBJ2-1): DVKVTQSSRYLVKRTGEKVFLECVQDMDHENMFWYRQDPGLGLRLIYFSYDVKMKEKGDIPEGYSVSREKKERFSLILESASTNQTSMYLCASKGTSGGAWNEQFFGPGTRLTVL.

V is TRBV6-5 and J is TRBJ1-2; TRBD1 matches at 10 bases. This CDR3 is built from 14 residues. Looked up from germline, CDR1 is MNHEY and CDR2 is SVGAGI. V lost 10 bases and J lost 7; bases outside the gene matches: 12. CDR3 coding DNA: TGTGCCACGAGGGGACAGGGGCACGCGTCTGGCTACACCTTC. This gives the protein CATRGQGHASGYTF.

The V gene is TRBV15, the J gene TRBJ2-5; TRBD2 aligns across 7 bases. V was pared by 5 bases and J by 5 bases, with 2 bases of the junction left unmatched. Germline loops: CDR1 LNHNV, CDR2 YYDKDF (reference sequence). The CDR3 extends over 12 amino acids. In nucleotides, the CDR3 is TGTGCCACCAGCGGGGGAGGGGAGACCCAGTACTTC. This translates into CATSGGGETQYF.

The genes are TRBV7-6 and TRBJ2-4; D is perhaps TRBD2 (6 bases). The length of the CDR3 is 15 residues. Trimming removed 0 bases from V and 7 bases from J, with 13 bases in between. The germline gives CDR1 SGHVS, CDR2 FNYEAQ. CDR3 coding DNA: TGTGCCAGCAGCTTAGCGGTGGGAGGACTGAACATTCAGTACTTC. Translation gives CASSLAVGGLNIQYF.

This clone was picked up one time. The CDR3 protein is CASSQEIAGAHTDTQYF. The CDR3 nucleotides read TGCGCCAGCAGCCAAGAAATAGCGGGGGCCCACACAGATACGCAGTATTTT. The V and J genes are TRBV4-3 and TRBJ2-3; 9 bases align to TRBD2. The CDR3 has 17 residues. Germline loops: CDR1 LGHNA, CDR2 YSLEER. V shed 0 bases, J shed 2 bases, and the junction held 6 bases outside the gene matches.

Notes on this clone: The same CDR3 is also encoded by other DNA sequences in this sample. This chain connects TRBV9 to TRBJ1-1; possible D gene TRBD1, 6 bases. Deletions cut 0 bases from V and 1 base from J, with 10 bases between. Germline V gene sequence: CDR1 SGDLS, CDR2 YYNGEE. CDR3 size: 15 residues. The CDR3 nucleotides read TGTGCCAGCAGCGTAGGTGGCAGGGGGAACACTGAAGCTTTCTTT. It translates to CASSVGGRGNTEAFF.

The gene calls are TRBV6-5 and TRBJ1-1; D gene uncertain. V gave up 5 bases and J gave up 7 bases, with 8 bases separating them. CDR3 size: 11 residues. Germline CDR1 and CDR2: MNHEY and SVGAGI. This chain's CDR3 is CASSKRVEAFF. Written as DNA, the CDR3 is TGTGCCAGCAGTAAGAGGGTTGAAGCTTTCTTT.

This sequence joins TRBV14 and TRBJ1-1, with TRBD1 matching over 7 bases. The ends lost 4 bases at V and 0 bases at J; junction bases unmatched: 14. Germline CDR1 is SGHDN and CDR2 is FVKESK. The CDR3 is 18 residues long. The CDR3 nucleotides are TGTGCCAGCAGCCTCCCCAACAGGGGCCCGACCATGAACACTGAAGCTTTCTTT. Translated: CASSLPNRGPTMNTEAFF.

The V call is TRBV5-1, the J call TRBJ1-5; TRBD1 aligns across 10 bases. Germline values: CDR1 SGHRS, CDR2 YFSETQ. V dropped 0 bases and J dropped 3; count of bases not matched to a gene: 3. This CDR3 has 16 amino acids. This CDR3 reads CASSLGTGGHNQPQHF. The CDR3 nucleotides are TGCGCCAGCAGCTTGGGGACAGGGGGGCACAATCAGCCCCAGCATTTT.

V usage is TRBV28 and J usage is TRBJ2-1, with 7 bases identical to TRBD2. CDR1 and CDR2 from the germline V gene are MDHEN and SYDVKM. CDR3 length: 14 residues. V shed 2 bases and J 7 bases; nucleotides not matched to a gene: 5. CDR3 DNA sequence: TGTGCCAGCAGTTTACATATGGGGGGGAATGAGCAGTTCTTC. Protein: CASSLHMGGNEQFF.

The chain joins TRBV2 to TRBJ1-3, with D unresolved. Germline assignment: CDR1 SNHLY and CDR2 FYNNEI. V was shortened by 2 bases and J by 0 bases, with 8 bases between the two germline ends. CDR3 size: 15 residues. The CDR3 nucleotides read TGTGCCAGCAGTGAATTACGGTCCTCTGGAAACACCATATATTTT. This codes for CASSELRSSGNTIYF.

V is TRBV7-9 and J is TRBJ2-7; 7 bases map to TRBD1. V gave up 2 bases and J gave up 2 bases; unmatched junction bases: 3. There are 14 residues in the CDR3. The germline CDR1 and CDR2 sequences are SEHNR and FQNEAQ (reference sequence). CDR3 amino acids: CASSLPQGTYEQYF. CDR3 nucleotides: TGTGCCAGCAGCTTACCACAGGGGACCTACGAGCAGTACTTC.